This TCR beta chain emerged from a study of graft-versus-host responses after intestinal transplantation. Study overall: Recipients had transplants, and these were multivisceral, liver-intestinal, or isolated intestinal. Notes on the study in general: Early post-transplant declines in HvG were associated with peak levels of circulating GvH clones.

Note on this clone: Its antigen is currently unknown.

Assay used: immunoSEQ multiplex PCR; TCRdb lists only in-frame clones, some missing. The sample has 89,000 or so clones; about four fifths are singletons. The CDR3 length is 15 residues. Looked up from germline, CDR1 is SGHNT and CDR2 is YYREEE (reference sequence). V gave up 0 bases and J gave up 0 bases, with 8 bases separating them. The chain is built from TRBV5-4 and TRBJ2-3; D perhaps matches TRBD2 (6 bases). The material sequenced was unstimulated CD4+ T cells sorted from spleen or lymph node cells, taken before intestinal transplant. This TCR was recovered from a human donor who received an intestinal transplant. The CDR3 reads CASSLASVSTDTQYF. CDR3 in DNA: TGTGCCAGCAGCTTGGCTAGCGTCAGCACAGATACGCAGTATTTT.